This TCR beta chain was captured by sequencing in a study of blood T cell repertoires in COVID-19. Whole-study context: Donors in the United States, Italy and Spain gave samples during acute or convalescent COVID-19.

Profiling relied on immunoSEQ multiplex PCR, and the TCRdb table lists in-frame clones only, not all of them. The data show about 470,000 clones, about nine tenths seen once. With 0 bases removed from V and 5 bases from J, the gap between germline ends came to 6 bases. The CDR3 totals 13 residues. Germline V gives CDR1 SGDLS, CDR2 YYNGEE. Two consecutive negative NP/OP PCR tests, clearance, or resolved symptoms defined Cohort 3 recovery. The receptor was derived from a woman aged 18-29 years who had recovered from COVID-19. This sequence joins TRBV9 and TRBJ2-1; D gene unclear. Specimen: PBMCs or T cells enriched from blood (not recorded which). The CDR3 DNA reads as TGTGCCAGCAGCGTAGTCTCTAACAATGAGCAGTTCTTC. Its translation is CASSVVSNNEQFF.